One and the same sample provided the 26 T cell receptor beta chains below, sequenced in a study of T cell responses to AZD1222 COVID-19 vaccine. Using immunoSEQ multiplex PCR, the repertoire was profiled, and TCRdb retains in-frame clones only, with some absent. The data contain about 28,000 clones, around 86% of them singletons. Specimen: peripheral blood, collected on day 0 of AZD1222 vaccination. The receptor set was obtained from an adult in good health.

V is TRBV9 and J is TRBJ2-7; D uncertain. The CDR3 is 14 residues long. The germline gives CDR1 SGDLS, CDR2 YYNGEE. Trimming shortened V by 0 bases and J by 6 bases, and 13 bases separated the two germline ends. The CDR3 is CASSVGGLEFEQYF. The CDR3 DNA reads as TGTGCCAGCAGCGTAGGGGGTCTGGAATTCGAGCAGTACTTC.

The CDR3 nucleotides read TGCGCCAGCAGCCAAGGACAGGCCGTAAGCGGAAACACCATATATTTT. Its translation: CASSQGQAVSGNTIYF. The J gene is TRBJ1-3, the V gene TRBV4-3; a possible D gene is TRBD1 (6 bases). CDR3 length equals 16 residues. The V and J ends lost 1 base and 4 bases respectively, with 14 bases between them. The germline V gene encodes CDR1 LGHNA and CDR2 YSLEER.

V is TRBV5-6 and J is TRBJ1-2, with D possibly matching TRBD1 (5 bases). The CDR3 length is 13 residues. Germline lookup yields CDR1 SGHDT and CDR2 YYEEEE. Trimming removed 6 bases from V and 2 bases from J, with 11 bases in between. The CDR3 nucleotides read TGTGCCAGCACCCAGGGACTGAACTATGGCTACACCTTC. The encoded protein is CASTQGLNYGYTF.

The chain couples TRBV2 to TRBJ1-4; D might be TRBD1 (6 bases). The CDR3 runs to 15 residues. Germline V lookup: CDR1 SNHLY, CDR2 FYNNEI. The V end lost 3 bases, the J end lost 3 bases, and 11 bases lay between the germline ends. The CDR3 loop is CASSDRGLANEKLFF. The CDR3 nucleotides read TGTGCCAGCAGTGACAGGGGATTAGCTAATGAAAAACTGTTTTTT.

The chain is built from TRBV6-2 or TRBV6-3 and TRBJ2-7, with TRBD1 matching 9 bases. Germline assignment: CDR1 MNHEY and CDR2 SVGEGT. The CDR3 extends over 14 amino acids. V lost 5 bases to trimming and J lost 3 bases; unmatched junction nucleotides: 5. CDR3 region: CASSDRDRVYEQYF. In DNA form, the CDR3 reads TGTGCCAGCAGTGACCGGGACAGGGTCTACGAGCAGTACTTC.

This clone was seen a single time. The genes are TRBV5-6 and TRBJ2-7; no clear D gene. Trimming cost V 0 bases and J 9 bases, with 10 bases left between them. The CDR3 consists of 12 residues. Looked up from germline, CDR1 is SGHDT and CDR2 is YYEEEE. CDR3 DNA sequence: TGTGCCAGCAGCTTGGGATGGTTCGGGCAGTACTTC. It is translated as CASSLGWFGQYF.

The CDR3 bases are TGTGCCAGCAGCTTCGGACAGGCGGCGGGTACGCAGTATTTT. This translates into CASSFGQAAGTQYF. V gene TRBV7-8 combines with J gene TRBJ2-3, with 7 nucleotides matching TRBD1. This CDR3 has 14 residues. Germline V CDR1 and CDR2: SGHVS, FQNEAQ. V lost 3 bases, J lost 8 bases, and 8 bases stayed unmatched.

The chain recombines TRBV20-1 with TRBJ2-7; 9 positions match TRBD1. After removal of 3 bases from V and 5 bases from J, the junction contained 8 bases not matched to a gene. Germline V lookup: CDR1 DFQATT, CDR2 SNEGSKA (reference sequence). The CDR3 length is 14 residues. This CDR3 is CSASSGTGNHEQYF. The CDR3 nucleotides are TGCAGTGCTAGTTCTGGGACAGGGAACCACGAGCAGTACTTC.

The chain recombines TRBV11-2 with TRBJ2-7; 7 positions agree with TRBD1. Germline V gene sequence: CDR1 SGHAT, CDR2 FQNNGV. V gave up 5 bases and J gave up 4 bases; unmatched junction bases: 8. This CDR3 region has 14 residues. In DNA form, the CDR3 reads TGTGCCAGCAGCCGGGCCGGGACAGTATACGAGCAGTACTTC. This sequence encodes CASSRAGTVYEQYF.

J is TRBJ2-5 and V is TRBV19, with 7 bases fitting TRBD2. The V gene end was trimmed by 6 bases and the J gene end by 5 bases; junction bases not matched to a gene: 6. The germline gives CDR1 LNHDA, CDR2 SQIVND (reference sequence). This CDR3 spans 13 amino acids. CDR3 DNA sequence: TGTGCCAGTAGCCCAAACGGGGGGGAGACCCAGTACTTC. It translates to CASSPNGGETQYF.

The gene calls are TRBV28 and TRBJ1-4; D remains ambiguous. V was shortened by 0 bases and J by 5 bases, with 16 bases between the two germline ends. CDR3 length: 17 amino acids. Germline V gene lookup returns CDR1 MDHEN and CDR2 SYDVKM. CDR3 nucleotides: TGTGCCAGCAGTTTATGGTCCATCCGGGAGGAGAATGAAAAACTGTTTTTT. This codes for CASSLWSIREENEKLFF. Together with reference TRBV28 and TRBJ1-4, the CDR3 gives the full variable domain: DVKVTQSSRYLVKRTGEKVFLECVQDMDHENMFWYRQDPGLGLRLIYFSYDVKMKEKGDIPEGYSVSREKKERFSLILESASTNQTSMYLCASSLWSIREENEKLFFGSGTQLSVL.

The chain carries TRBV24-1 and TRBJ2-6, with 9 nucleotides matching TRBD1. Trimming at V came to 3 bases and at J to 3 bases, leaving 8 bases not matched to a gene. Germline V CDR1 and CDR2: KGHDR, SFDVKD. There are 18 residues in the CDR3. The DNA of the CDR3 is TGTGCCACCAGTGATCCCGGGACAGGGTTTTTTGGGGCCAACGTCCTGACTTTC. Translating it yields CATSDPGTGFFGANVLTF.

The V call is TRBV6-2 or TRBV6-3, the J call TRBJ2-3; 7 nucleotides match TRBD1. The CDR3 totals 17 residues. CDR1 and CDR2 (germline): MNHEY, SVGEGT. Losses at the gene ends were 4 bases for V and 1 base for J; bases not matched to a gene: 11. DNA of the CDR3: TGTGCCAGCAGTTGGGGTGTGACAGGGTTGGGCACAGATACGCAGTATTTT. This codes for CASSWGVTGLGTDTQYF.

The rearrangement uses TRBV5-1 and TRBJ1-2, with 8 bases aligning to TRBD1. The length of the CDR3 is 14 residues. Germline trimming cut 6 bases from V and 2 bases from J; bases unmatched to any gene: 6. Germline CDR1 SGHRS, CDR2 YFSETQ. The CDR3 region has the DNA TGCGCCAGCAATCAGGGGGCTACGAACTATGGCTACACCTTC. Translating it yields CASNQGATNYGYTF.

This clone came up once. The chain combines TRBV23-1 with TRBJ1-6, with a tentative D call TRBD1 (6 bases). TRBV23-1 is given ORF status, its function remaining uncertain. The CDR3 contains 15 residues. V lost 0 bases, J lost 5 bases, and 8 bases lay in between. The CDR3 loop is CASSQSGHHNSPLHF. The CDR3 DNA is TGCGCCAGCAGTCAATCGGGACATCATAATTCACCCCTCCACTTT.

This rearrangement joins TRBV7-2 to TRBJ1-1; 7 bases are shared with TRBD1. The ends lost 8 bases at V and 4 bases at J; junction bases unmatched: 10. CDR1 and CDR2 from the germline V gene are SGHTA and FQGNSA. The CDR3 length is 14 residues. In DNA form, the CDR3 reads TGTGCCAGCGGTTCCCGACAGGGCCGCACTGAAGCTTTCTTT. Translation: CASGSRQGRTEAFF. Using reference TRBV7-2 and TRBJ1-1 for the parts outside the CDR3, the full variable domain is GAGVSQSPSNKVTEKGKDVELRCDPISGHTALYWYRQSLGQGLEFLIYFQGNSAPDKSGLPSDRFSAERTGGSVSTLTIQRTQQEDSAVYLCASGSRQGRTEAFFGQGTRLTVV.

The chain couples TRBV6-5 to TRBJ2-7; D gene ambiguous. V gave up 5 bases and J gave up 2 bases, with 16 bases separating them. The germline V gene has CDR1 MNHEY and CDR2 SVGAGI. This CDR3 has 15 amino acids. The CDR3 nucleotides read TGTGCCAGCAGTATGTATGTTTCCGAGACCTACGAGCAGTACTTC. Translation: CASSMYVSETYEQYF.

This clone was detected a few times. This chain joins TRBV11-2 and TRBJ2-4; unclear D gene. CDR3 length: 15 residues. Looked up from germline, CDR1 is SGHAT and CDR2 is FQNNGV. V gave up 1 base and J gave up 3 bases, with 10 bases separating them. Written as DNA, the CDR3 is TGTGCCAGCAGCTTAGGGGATCCCGGCAAAAACATTCAGTACTTC. Translated, it gives CASSLGDPGKNIQYF.

The chain recombines TRBV5-1 with TRBJ1-1; tentatively, D is TRBD1 (6 bases). The CDR3 has 14 residues. CDR1 SGHRS and CDR2 YFSETQ come from the germline V gene. Deletions cut 4 bases from V and 4 bases from J, with 14 bases between. In DNA form, the CDR3 reads TGCGCCAGCAGCCTCTATAGGGGGGCCACTGAAGCTTTCTTT. It is translated as CASSLYRGATEAFF.

This clone appeared once. The chain links TRBV30 to TRBJ2-7, with D perhaps TRBD2 (5 bases). The germline V gene has CDR1 GTSNPN and CDR2 SVGIG (reference sequence). The CDR3 covers 13 residues. Trimming shortened V by 0 bases and J by 0 bases, and 6 bases separated the two germline ends. This CDR3 is CAWSVGSSYEQYF. The CDR3 DNA reads as TGTGCCTGGAGTGTGGGGAGCTCCTACGAGCAGTACTTC.

The sample holds one count of this clone. This chain links TRBV7-2 with TRBJ2-7; unclear D gene. The CDR3 consists of 14 residues. Trimming took off 1 base at V and 3 bases at J, with 10 bases between the two ends. Germline CDR1 reads SGHTA; CDR2 reads FQGNSA. Written as DNA, the CDR3 is TGTGCCAGCAGCTTAGAGGCAGGTTACTACGAGCAGTACTTC. It codes for CASSLEAGYYEQYF.

The V gene is TRBV7-9, the J gene TRBJ2-7; no reliable D call. The germline CDR1 and CDR2 sequences are SEHNR and FQNEAQ (reference sequence). V was trimmed by 6 bases and J by 7 bases, leaving 13 bases between them. The CDR3 extends over 12 amino acids. The DNA of the CDR3 is TGTGCCAGCAGTAGATACACGGAGGAGCAGTACTTC. Its translation: CASSRYTEEQYF.

V gene TRBV2 combines with J gene TRBJ2-2; possibly TRBD1 or TRBD2 for D (5 bases each). V lost 0 bases, J lost 7 bases, and 18 bases lay in between. Germline CDR1 and CDR2: SNHLY and FYNNEI. The CDR3 contains 17 residues. CDR3: CASSEAVGVEQGGELFF. As DNA, the CDR3 is TGTGCCAGCAGTGAAGCGGTCGGGGTAGAGCAGGGCGGGGAGCTGTTTTTT.

V gene TRBV28 combines with J gene TRBJ1-4; possibly TRBD1 for D (6 bases). Looked up from germline, CDR1 is MDHEN and CDR2 is SYDVKM. The germline V and J ends were trimmed by 6 bases and 8 bases, with 22 bases remaining between them. This CDR3 contains 16 residues. The CDR3 DNA is TGTGCCAGCAGCCAACCTCAGGGTGTCGGGGGCGAAAAACTGTTTTTT. It translates to CASSQPQGVGGEKLFF.

The chain has TRBV10-1 and TRBJ2-7, with D perhaps TRBD1 (6 bases). The ends were cut back, 6 bases at V and 3 bases at J, with 12 bases in the middle. Germline V gene data show CDR1 as WNHNN and CDR2 as SYGVQD (reference sequence). The CDR3 runs to 13 residues. CDR3 amino acids: CASSVGTNYEQYF. CDR3 sequence (DNA): TGCGCCAGCAGCGTGGGGACAAACTACGAGCAGTACTTC.

The chain is built from TRBV4-3 and TRBJ1-6; D not resolved. V lost 4 bases to trimming and J lost 3 bases, with 16 bases between them. There are 17 residues in the CDR3. In germline, CDR1 is LGHNA, CDR2 YSLEER. This CDR3 is CASSRGHGDLYNSPLHF. CDR3 DNA sequence: TGCGCCAGCAGCCGTGGGCACGGAGACCTCTATAATTCACCCCTCCACTTT.